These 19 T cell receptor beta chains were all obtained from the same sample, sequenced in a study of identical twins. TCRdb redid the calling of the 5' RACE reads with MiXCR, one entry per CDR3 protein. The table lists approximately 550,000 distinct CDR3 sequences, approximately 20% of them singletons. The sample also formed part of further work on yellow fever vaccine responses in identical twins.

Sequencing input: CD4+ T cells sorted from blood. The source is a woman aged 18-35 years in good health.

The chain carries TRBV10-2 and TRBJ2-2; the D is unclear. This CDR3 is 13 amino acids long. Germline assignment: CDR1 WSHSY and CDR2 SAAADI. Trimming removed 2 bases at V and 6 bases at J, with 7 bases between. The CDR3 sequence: CASSEVRSGELFF. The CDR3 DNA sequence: TGCGCCAGCAGTGAGGTGCGGTCCGGGGAGCTGTTTTTT.

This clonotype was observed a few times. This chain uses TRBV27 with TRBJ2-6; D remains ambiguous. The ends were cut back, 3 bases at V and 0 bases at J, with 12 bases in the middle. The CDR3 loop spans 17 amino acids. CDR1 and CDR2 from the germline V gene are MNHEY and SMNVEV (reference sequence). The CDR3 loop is CASSLAFRTSGANVLTF. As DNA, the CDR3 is TGTGCCAGCAGTTTGGCCTTCAGGACCTCTGGGGCCAACGTCCTGACTTTC.

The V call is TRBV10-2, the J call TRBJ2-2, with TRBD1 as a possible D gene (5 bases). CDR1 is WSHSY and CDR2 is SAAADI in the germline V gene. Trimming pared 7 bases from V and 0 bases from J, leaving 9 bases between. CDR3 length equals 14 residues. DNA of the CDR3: TGCGCCAGCAATAAGGACACGAACACCGGGGAGCTGTTTTTT. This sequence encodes CASNKDTNTGELFF.

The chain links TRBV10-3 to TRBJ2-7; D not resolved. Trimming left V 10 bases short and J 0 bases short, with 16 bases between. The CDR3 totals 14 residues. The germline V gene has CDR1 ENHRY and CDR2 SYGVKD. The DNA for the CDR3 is TGTGCCACTTCAGATATCTCGAGCTCCTACGAGCAGTACTTC. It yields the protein CATSDISSSYEQYF.

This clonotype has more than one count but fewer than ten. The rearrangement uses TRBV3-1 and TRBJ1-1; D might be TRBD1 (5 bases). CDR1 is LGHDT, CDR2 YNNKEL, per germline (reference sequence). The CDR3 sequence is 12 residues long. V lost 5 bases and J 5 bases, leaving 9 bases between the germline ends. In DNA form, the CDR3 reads TGTGCCAGCAGCACTCAGGGAACTGAAGCTTTCTTT. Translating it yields CASSTQGTEAFF.

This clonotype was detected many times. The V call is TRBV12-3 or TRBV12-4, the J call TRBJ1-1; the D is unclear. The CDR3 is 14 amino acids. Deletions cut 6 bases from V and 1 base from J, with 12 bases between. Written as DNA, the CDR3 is TGTGCCAGCAGCTTAAACCTTGGGAACACTGAAGCTTTCTTT. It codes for CASSLNLGNTEAFF.

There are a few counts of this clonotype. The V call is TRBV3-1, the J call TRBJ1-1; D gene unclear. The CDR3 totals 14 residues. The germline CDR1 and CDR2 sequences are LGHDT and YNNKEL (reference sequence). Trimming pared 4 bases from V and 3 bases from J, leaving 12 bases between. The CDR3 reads CASSRHPGDTEAFF. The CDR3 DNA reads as TGTGCCAGCAGCCGACACCCTGGTGACACTGAAGCTTTCTTT.

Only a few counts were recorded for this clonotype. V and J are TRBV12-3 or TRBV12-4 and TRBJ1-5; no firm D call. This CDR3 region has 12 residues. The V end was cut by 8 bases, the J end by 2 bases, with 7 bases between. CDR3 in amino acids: CASGGGNQPQHF. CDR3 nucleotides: TGTGCCAGCGGCGGGGGCAATCAGCCCCAGCATTTT.

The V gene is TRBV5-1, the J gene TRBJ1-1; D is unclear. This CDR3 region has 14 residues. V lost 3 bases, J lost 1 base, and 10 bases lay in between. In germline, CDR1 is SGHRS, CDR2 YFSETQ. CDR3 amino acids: CASSSAHTNTEAFF. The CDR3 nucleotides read TGCGCCAGCAGCTCCGCACACACGAACACTGAAGCTTTCTTT.

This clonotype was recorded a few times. In nucleotides, the CDR3 is TGTGCCAGCAGTTACACAATCTCCTACGAGCAGTACTTC. Its protein is CASSYTISYEQYF. This chain uses TRBV6-2 or TRBV6-3 with TRBJ2-7, with D unresolved. V lost 2 bases and J 0 bases, leaving 5 bases between the germline ends. The CDR3 spans 13 residues. Germline CDR1 is MNHEY and CDR2 is SVGEGT.

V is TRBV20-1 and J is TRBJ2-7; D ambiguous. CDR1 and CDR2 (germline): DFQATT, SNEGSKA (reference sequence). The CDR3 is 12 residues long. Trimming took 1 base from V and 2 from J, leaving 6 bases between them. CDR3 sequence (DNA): TGCAGTGCTAGAGGACCCCCCTACGAGCAGTACGTC. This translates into CSARGPPYEQYV.

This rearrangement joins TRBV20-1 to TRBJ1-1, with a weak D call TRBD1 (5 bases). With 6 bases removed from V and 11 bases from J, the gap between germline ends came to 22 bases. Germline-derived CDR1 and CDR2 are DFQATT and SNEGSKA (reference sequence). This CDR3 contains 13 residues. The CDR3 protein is CSARWDAEADAFF. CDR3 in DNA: TGCAGTGCACGCTGGGACGCCGAGGCGGATGCTTTCTTT.

CDR3 in amino acids: CASSQGVVFTGELFF. CDR3 DNA: TGTGCCAGCAGCCAAGGAGTAGTTTTCACCGGGGAGCTGTTTTTT. The chain couples TRBV3-1 to TRBJ2-2, with D unresolved. CDR3 length equals 15 residues. Trimming shortened V by 1 base and J by 4 bases, and 10 bases separated the two germline ends. Germline loops: CDR1 LGHDT, CDR2 YNNKEL (reference sequence).

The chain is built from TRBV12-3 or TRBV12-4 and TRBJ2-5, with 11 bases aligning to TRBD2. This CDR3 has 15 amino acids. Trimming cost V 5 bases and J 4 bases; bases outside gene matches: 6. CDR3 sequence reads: CASSHLAGGGETQYF. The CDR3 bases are TGTGCCAGCAGTCACTTAGCGGGAGGGGGAGAGACCCAGTACTTC.

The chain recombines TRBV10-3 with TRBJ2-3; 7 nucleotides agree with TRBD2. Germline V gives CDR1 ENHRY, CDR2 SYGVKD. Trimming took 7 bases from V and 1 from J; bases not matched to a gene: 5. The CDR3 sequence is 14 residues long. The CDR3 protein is CAIKRAGGTDTQYF. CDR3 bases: TGTGCCATCAAGAGGGCGGGAGGCACAGATACGCAGTATTTT.

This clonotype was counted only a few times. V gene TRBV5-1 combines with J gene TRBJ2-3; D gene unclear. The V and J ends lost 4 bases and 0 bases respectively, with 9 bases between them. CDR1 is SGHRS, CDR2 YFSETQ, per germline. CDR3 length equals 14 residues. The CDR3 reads CASSGRPSTDTQYF. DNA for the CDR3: TGCGCCAGCAGCGGCCGGCCAAGCACAGATACGCAGTATTTT.

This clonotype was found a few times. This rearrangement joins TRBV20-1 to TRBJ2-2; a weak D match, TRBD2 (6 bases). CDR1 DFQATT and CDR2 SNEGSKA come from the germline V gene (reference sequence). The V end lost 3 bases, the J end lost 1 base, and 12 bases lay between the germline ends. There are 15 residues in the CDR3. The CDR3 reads CSARSGVGNTGELFF. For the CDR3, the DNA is TGCAGTGCTAGGTCGGGAGTAGGGAACACCGGGGAGCTGTTTTTT.

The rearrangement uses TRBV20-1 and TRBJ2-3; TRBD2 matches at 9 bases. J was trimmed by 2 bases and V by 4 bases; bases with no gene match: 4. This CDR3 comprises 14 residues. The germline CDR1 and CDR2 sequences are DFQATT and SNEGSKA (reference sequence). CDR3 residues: CSAMTSGDTDTQYF. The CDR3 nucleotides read TGCAGTGCTATGACTAGCGGAGACACAGATACGCAGTATTTT.

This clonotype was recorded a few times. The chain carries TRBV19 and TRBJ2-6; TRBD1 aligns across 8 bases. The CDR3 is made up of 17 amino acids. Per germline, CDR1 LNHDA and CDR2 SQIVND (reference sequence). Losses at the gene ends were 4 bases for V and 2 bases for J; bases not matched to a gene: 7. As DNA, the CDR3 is TGTGCCAGTAGTACTGGGACAGGAGCTGCTGGGGCCAACGTCCTGACTTTC. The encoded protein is CASSTGTGAAGANVLTF.